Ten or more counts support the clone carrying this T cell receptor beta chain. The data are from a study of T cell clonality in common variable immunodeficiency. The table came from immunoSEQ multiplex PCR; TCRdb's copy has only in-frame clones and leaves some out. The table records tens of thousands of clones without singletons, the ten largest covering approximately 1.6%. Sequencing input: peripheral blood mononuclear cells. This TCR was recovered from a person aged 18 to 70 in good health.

The covered CDR3 bases are TGCAGTGCTAGAACGACAGGGGGTGATTATAGCAATCAGCCC. As protein: CSARTTGGDYSNQP. In full, the CDR3 is CSARTTGGDYSNQPQHF. V is TRBV20-1 and J is TRBJ1-5, with TRBD1 matching over 9 bases. The CDR3 end lies 3 residues beyond the end of the read and is filled in from the germline J gene. Germline V gives CDR1 DFQATT, CDR2 SNEGSKA (reference sequence). With 2 bases clipped from V and 0 bases from J, the junction kept 8 bases outside the gene matches. The CDR3 spans 17 residues.